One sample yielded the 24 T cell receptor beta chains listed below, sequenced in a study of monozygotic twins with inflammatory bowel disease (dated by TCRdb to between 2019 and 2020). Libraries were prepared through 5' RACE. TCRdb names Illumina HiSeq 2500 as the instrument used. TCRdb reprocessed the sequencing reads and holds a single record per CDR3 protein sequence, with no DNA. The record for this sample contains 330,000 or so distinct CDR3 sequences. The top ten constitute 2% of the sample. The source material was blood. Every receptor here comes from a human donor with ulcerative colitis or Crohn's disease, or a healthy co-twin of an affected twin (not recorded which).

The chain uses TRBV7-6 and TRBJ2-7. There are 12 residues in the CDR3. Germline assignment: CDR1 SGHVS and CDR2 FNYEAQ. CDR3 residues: CASSLSADGQYF.

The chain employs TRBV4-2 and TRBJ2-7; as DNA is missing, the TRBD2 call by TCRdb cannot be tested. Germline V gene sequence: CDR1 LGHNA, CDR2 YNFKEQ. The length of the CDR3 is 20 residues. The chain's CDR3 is CASSQASGLGLAGVAYEQYF.

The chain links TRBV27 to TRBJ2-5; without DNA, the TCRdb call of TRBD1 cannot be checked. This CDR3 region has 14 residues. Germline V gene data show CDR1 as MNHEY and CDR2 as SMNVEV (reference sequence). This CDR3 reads CASSKTGWGETQYF.

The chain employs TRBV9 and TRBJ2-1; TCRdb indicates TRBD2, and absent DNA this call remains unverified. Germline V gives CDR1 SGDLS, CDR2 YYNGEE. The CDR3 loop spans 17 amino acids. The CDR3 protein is CASSVATAGGLDNEQFF.

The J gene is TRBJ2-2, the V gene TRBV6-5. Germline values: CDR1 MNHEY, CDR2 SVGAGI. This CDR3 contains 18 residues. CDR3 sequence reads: CASSYRGVGVTHTGELFF.

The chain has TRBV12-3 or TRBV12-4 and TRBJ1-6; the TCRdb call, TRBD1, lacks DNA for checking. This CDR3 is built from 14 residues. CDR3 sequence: CASQCRGSNSPLHF.

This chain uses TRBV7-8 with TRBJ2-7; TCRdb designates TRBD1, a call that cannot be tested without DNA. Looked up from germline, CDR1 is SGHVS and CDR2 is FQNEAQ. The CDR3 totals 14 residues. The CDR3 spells CASSSVDGGYEQYF.

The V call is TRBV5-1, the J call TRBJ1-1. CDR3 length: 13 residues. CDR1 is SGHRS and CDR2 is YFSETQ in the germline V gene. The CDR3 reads CASSLSNPTEAFF.

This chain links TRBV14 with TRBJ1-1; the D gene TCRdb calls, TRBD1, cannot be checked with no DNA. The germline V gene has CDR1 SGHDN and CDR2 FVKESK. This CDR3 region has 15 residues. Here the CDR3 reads CASSQDPGRTTEAFF.

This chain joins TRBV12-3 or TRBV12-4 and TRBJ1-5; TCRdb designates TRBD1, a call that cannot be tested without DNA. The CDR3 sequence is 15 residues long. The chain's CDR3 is CASSAQGILNQPQHF.

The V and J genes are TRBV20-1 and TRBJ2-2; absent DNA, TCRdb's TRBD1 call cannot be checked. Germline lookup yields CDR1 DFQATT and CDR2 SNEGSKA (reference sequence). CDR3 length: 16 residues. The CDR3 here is CSAAGFAMGDTGELFF.

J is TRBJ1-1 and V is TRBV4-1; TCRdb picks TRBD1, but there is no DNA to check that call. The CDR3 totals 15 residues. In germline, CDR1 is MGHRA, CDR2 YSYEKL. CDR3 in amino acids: CASSQGFMGGVEAFF.

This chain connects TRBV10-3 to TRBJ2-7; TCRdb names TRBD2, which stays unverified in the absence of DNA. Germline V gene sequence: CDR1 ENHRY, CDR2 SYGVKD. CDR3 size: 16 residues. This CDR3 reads CAISDSTRGSSYEQYF.

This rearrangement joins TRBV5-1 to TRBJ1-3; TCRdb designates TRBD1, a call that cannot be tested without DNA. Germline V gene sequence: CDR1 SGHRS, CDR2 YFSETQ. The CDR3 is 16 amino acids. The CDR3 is CASSSRGGESGNTIYF.

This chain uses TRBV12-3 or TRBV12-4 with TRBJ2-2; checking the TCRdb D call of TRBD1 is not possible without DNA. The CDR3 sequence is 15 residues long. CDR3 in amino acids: CASSPPWGPQGELFF.

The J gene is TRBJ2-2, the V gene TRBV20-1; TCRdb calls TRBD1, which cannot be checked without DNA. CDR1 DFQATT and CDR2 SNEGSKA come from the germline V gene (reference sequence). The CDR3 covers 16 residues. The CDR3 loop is CSALGPTGGAIGELFF.

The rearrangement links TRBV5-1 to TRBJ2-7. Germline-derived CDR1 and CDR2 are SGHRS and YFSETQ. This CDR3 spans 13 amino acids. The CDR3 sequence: CASSLEISYEQYF.

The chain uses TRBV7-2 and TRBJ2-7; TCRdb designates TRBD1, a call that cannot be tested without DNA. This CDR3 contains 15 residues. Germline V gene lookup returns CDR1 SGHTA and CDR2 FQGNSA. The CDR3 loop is CASSIQGDSSYEQYF.

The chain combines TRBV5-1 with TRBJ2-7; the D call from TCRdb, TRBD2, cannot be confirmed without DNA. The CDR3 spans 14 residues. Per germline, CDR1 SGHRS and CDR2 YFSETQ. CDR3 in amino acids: CASSGDLGPYEQYF.

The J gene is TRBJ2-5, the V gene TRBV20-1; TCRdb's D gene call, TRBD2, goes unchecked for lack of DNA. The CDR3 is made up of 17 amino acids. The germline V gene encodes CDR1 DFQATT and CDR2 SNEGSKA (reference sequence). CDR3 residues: CSSSRGRGSASQETQYF.

CDR3 amino acids: CASSIGQASDYGYTF. The V gene is TRBV5-5, the J gene TRBJ1-2; TCRdb designates TRBD1, a call that cannot be tested without DNA. The germline CDR1 and CDR2 sequences are SGHKS and YYEKEE (reference sequence). The CDR3 has 15 amino acids. Full variable domain (rest looked up from reference TRBV5-5 and TRBJ1-2): DAGVTQSPTHLIKTRGQQVTLRCSPISGHKSVSWYQQVLGQGPQFIFQYYEKEERGRGNFPDRFSARQFPNYSSELNVNALLLGDSALYLCASSIGQASDYGYTFGSGTRLTVV.

Here the CDR3 reads CASSPPRGETQYF. The chain links TRBV18 to TRBJ2-5. CDR3 size: 13 residues. Germline CDR1 reads KGHSH; CDR2 reads LQKENI. The full variable domain, with the rest looked up from reference TRBV18 and TRBJ2-5, is NAGVMQNPRHLVRRRGQEARLRCSPMKGHSHVYWYRQLPEEGLKFMVYLQKENIIDESGMPKERFSAEFPKEGPSILRIQQVVRGDSAAYFCASSPPRGETQYFGPGTRLLVL.

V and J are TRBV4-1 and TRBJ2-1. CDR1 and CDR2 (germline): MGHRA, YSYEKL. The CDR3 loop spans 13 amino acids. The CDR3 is CASSEEPAYEQFF.

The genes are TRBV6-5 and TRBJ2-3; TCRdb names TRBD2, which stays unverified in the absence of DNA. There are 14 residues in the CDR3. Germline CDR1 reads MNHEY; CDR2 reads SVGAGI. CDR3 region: CASSYASGTDTQYF.